This T cell receptor beta chain was captured by sequencing in a study of regulatory T cells in long-lasting Graves disease. Sample time point: newly diagnosed GD, antithyroid drugs for less than 3 months. PBMC-derived RNA was used for the TCR library. Arm-PCR of CDR3 regions and iRepertoire HTBI primers were used to build TCR beta libraries. TCRdb used MiXCR to reprocess the multiplex PCR reads, holding one entry per CDR3 protein. The repertoire holds fewer than 350,000 distinct CDR3 sequences, 15% to 20% seen once, with roughly 40% in the top ten. This clonotype came up many times. The CDR3 is 14 amino acids. Trimming pared 4 bases from V and 4 bases from J, leaving 14 bases between. Germline CDR1 reads LNHDA; CDR2 reads SQIVND (reference sequence).

Sequencing was performed on peripheral blood mononuclear cells (PBMCs), taken at new diagnosis, from a patient treated with antithyroid drugs. The receptor comes from a female donor with Graves disease. V and J are TRBV19 and TRBJ2-7; no reliable D call. The CDR3 DNA reads as TGTGCCAGTAGTACAACCAGGCGCCCTTACGAGCAGTACTTC. This translates into CASSTTRRPYEQYF. Drawing the rest from reference TRBV19 and TRBJ2-7, the complete variable domain is DGGITQSPKYLFRKEGQNVTLSCEQNLNHDAMYWYRQDPGQGLRLIYYSQIVNDFQKGDIAEGYSVSREKKESFPLTVTSAQKNPTAFYLCASSTTRRPYEQYFGPGTRLTVT.